This paragraph covers one TCR beta chain sequence. The sample is drawn from a study of shared clonotypes between healthy human individuals. CDR3 length equals 15 residues. Germline CDR1 is MNHEY and CDR2 is SMNVEV (reference sequence). J lost 6 bases, V lost 6 bases, and 7 bases had no gene match. The healthy adult donors were HIV-negative and reported no recent acute infections or vaccinations. As originally analysed: Filtering differed because ImmunoSEQ produced junction-only sequences that carried no quality scores. TCRdb keeps only in-frame clones here, not all; method: immunoSEQ multiplex PCR. V, J and clone size reflect that table, while D and trimming were determined from the DNA. The data hold approximately 2.5 million clones, with more than 85% observed a single time.

The receptor was isolated from a man between 18 and 35 years old in good health. Some clones in this sample may be carry-over from other donors' samples. The rearrangement uses TRBV27 and TRBJ2-2; 10 nucleotides line up with TRBD2. Sequenced material: naive CD4+ T cells from PBMCs. The subset here: CD45RA+ positively selected. CDR3 DNA: TGTGCCAGCAGATCCGGGACTAGCGCGTCCGGGGAGCTGTTTTTT. This gives the protein CASRSGTSASGELFF.